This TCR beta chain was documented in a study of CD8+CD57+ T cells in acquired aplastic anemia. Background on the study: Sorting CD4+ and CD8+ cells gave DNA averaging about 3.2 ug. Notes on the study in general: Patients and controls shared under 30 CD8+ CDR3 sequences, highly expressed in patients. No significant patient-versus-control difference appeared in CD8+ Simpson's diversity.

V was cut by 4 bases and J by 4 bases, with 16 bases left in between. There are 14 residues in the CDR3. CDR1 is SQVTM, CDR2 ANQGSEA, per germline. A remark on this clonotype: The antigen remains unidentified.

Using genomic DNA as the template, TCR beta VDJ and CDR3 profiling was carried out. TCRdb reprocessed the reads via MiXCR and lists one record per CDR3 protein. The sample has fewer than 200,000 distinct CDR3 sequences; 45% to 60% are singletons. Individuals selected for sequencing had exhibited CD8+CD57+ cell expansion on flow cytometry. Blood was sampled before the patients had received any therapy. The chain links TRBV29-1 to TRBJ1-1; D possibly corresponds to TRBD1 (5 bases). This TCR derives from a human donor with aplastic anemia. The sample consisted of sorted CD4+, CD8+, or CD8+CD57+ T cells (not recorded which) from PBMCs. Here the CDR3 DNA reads TGCAGCGTTGCTTCCGGGACCCGGGGCACTGAAGCTTTCTTT. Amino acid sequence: CSVASGTRGTEAFF.